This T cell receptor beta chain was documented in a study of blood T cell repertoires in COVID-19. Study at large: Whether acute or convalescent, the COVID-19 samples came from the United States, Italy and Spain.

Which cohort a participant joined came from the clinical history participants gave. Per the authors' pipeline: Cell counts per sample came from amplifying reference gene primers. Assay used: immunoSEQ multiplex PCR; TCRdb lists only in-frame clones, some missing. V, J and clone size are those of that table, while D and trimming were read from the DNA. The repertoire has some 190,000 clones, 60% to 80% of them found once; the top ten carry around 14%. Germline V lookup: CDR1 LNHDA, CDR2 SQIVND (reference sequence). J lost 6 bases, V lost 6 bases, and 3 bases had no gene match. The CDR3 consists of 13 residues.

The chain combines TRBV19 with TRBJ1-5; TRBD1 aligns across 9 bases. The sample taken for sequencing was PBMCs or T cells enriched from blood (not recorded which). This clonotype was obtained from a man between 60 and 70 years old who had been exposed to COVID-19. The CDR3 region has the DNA TGTGCCAGTAGGACACAGGGGGCTCAGCCCCAGCATTTT. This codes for CASRTQGAQPQHF.